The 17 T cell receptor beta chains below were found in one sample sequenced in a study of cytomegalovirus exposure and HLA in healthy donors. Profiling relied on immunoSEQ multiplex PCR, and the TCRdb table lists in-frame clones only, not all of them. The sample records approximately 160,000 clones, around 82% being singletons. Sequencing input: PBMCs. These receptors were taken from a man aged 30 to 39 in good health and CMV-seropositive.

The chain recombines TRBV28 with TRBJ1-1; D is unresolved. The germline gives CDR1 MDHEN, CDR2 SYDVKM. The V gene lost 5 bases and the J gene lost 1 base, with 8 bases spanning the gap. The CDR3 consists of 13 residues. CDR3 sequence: CASSLTANTEAFF. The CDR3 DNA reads TGTGCCAGCAGTCTAACAGCGAACACTGAAGCTTTCTTT.

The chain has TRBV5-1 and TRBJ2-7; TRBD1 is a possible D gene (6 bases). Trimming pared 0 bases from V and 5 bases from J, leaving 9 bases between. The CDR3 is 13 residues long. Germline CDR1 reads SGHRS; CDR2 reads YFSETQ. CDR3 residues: CASSLEGGHEQYF. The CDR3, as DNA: TGCGCCAGCAGCTTGGAAGGGGGTCACGAGCAGTACTTC.

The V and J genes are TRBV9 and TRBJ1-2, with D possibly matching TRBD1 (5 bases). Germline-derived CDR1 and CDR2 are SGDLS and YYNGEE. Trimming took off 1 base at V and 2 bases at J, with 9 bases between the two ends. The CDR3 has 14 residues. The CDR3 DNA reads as TGTGCCAGCAGCGTAAACCGGGGGAACTATGGCTACACCTTC. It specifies CASSVNRGNYGYTF.

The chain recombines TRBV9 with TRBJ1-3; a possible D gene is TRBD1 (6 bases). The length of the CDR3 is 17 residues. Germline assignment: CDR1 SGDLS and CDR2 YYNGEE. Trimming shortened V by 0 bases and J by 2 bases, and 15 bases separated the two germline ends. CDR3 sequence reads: CASSVATGTFAGNTIYF. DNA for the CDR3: TGTGCCAGCAGCGTAGCTACCGGGACATTTGCTGGAAACACCATATATTTT.

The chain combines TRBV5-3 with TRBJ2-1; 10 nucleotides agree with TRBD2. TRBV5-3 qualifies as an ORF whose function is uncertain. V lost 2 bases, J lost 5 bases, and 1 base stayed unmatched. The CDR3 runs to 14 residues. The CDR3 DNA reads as TGTGCCAGAAGCTTAACTAGCGGGAACAATGAGCAGTTCTTC. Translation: CARSLTSGNNEQFF.

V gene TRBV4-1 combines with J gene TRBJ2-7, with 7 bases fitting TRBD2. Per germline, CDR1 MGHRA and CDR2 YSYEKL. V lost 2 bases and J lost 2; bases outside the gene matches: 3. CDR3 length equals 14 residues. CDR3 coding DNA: TGCGCCAGCAGCCAAAAACTAGCGACCTACGAGCAGTACTTC. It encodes CASSQKLATYEQYF.

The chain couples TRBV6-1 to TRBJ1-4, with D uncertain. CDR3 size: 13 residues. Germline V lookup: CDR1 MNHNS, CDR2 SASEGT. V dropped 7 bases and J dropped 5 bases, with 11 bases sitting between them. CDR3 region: CASKQNVNEKLFF. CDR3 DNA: TGTGCCAGCAAACAGAACGTGAATGAAAAACTGTTTTTT.

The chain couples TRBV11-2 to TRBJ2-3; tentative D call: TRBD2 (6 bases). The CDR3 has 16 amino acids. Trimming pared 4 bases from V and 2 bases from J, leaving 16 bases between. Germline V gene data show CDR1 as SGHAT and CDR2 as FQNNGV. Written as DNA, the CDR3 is TGTGCCAGCAGCTCCCCTCACGCGGGGTACACAGATACGCAGTATTTT. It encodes CASSSPHAGYTDTQYF.

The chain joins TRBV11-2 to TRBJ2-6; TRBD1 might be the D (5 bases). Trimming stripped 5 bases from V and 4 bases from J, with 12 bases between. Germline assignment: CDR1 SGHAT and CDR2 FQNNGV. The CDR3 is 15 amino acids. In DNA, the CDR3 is TGTGCCAGCAGCCCAAGGGGTGGCGGGGCCAACGTCCTGACTTTC. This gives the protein CASSPRGGGANVLTF.

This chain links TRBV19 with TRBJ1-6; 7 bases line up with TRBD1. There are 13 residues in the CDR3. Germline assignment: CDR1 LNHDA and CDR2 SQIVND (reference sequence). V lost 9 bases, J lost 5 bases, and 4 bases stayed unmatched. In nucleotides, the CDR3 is TGTGCCAGCTCCGGGACAGATAATTCACCCCTCCACTTT. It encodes CASSGTDNSPLHF.

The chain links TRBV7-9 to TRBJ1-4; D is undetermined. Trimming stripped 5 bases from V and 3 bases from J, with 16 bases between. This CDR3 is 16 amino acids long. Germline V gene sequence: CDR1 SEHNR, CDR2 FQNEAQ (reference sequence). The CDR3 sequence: CASSPGEARPNEKLFF. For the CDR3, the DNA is TGTGCCAGCAGCCCCGGGGAGGCCAGACCTAATGAAAAACTGTTTTTT.

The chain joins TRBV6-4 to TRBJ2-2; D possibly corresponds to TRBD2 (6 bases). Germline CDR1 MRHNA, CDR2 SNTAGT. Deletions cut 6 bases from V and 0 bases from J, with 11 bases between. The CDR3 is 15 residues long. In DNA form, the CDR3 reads TGTGCCAGCAGCCGGGACTCGGCGAACACCGGGGAGCTGTTTTTT. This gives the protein CASSRDSANTGELFF.

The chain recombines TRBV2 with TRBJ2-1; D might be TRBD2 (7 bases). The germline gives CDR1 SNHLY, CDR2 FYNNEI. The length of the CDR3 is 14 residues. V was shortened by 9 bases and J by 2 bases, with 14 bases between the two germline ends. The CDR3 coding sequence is TGTGCCAGTGGGGGGGGGCACACCTACAATGAGCAGTTCTTC. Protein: CASGGGHTYNEQFF.

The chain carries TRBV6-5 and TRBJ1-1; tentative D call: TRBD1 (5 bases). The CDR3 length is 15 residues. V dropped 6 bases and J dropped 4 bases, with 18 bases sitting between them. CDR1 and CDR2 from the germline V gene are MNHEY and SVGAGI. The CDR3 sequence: CASSRGNTQGTEAFF. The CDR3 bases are TGTGCCAGCAGCCGCGGAAATACCCAGGGCACTGAAGCTTTCTTT.

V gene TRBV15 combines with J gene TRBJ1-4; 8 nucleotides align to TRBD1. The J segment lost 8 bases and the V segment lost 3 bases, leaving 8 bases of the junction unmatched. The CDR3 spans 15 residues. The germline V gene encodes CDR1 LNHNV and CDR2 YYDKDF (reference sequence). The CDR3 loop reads CATSRAGGSGEKLFF. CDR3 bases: TGTGCCACCAGCAGGGCAGGGGGCTCAGGGGAAAAACTGTTTTTT.

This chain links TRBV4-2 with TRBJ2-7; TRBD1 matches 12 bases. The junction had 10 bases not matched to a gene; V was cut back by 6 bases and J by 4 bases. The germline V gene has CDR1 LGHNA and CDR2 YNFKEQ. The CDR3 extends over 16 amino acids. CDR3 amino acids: CASRKRGTGGGYEQYF. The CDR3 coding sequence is TGTGCCAGCAGAAAAAGGGGGACAGGGGGCGGGTACGAGCAGTACTTC.

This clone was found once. The CDR3 protein is CSVDRLAGVLGHEQYF. The CDR3, as DNA: TGCAGCGTTGATCGGCTAGCGGGAGTCTTAGGCCACGAGCAGTACTTC. The chain uses TRBV29-1 and TRBJ2-7; 10 bases map to TRBD2. CDR1 is SQVTM and CDR2 is ANQGSEA in the germline V gene. The CDR3 runs 16 residues. The V segment lost 3 bases and the J segment 5 bases; nucleotides outside the gene matches: 13.